This is a list of T cell receptor beta chains from one sample in a study of T cells after posttransplantation cyclophosphamide. Generated by immunoSEQ multiplex PCR, the TCRdb table keeps only in-frame clones and is missing some. The data show 25,000 to 35,000 clones, none appearing only once, with less than 5% held by the ten largest. The sample taken for sequencing was PBMCs. These receptors came from a woman in her twenties or thirties in good health and a related stem cell transplant donor. Both conserved end residues are part of each CDR3. Fields, in order: D gene, clone size, V gene, J gene, CDR3 protein, CDR3 DNA. The D gene is left open where the match is weak. Clone size is stated in some rows and not others, as once, few, many or a class when expanded.

D gene: .
clone size: many
V gene: TRBV7-2
J gene: TRBJ1-4
CDR3 protein: CASSSEAGVKLFF
CDR3 DNA: TGTGCCAGCAGCTCCGAGGCCGGGGTCAAACTGTTTTTT

D gene: .
clone size: many
V gene: TRBV28
J gene: TRBJ1-1
CDR3 protein: CASSDVVHPKDYTEAFF
CDR3 DNA: TGTGCCAGCAGTGATGTCGTACATCCGAAGGACTACACTGAAGCTTTCTTT

D gene: TRBD1
clone size: many
V gene: TRBV5-6
J gene: TRBJ1-2
CDR3 protein: CASMRTGNYGYTF
CDR3 DNA: TGTGCCAGCATGCGGACAGGAAACTATGGCTACACCTTC

D gene: .
clone size: many
V gene: TRBV11-2
J gene: TRBJ2-2
CDR3 protein: CASSLLGSTGELFF
CDR3 DNA: TGTGCCAGCAGCCTCCTCGGTTCCACCGGGGAGCTGTTTTTT

D gene: TRBD1
clone size: many
V gene: TRBV6-2/TRBV6-3
J gene: TRBJ1-1
CDR3 protein: CASSQTGSATEAFF
CDR3 DNA: TGTGCCAGCAGCCAGACAGGGTCAGCCACTGAAGCTTTCTTT

D gene: TRBD2
clone size: many
V gene: TRBV2
J gene: TRBJ2-1
CDR3 protein: CASTGTSFPNEQFF
CDR3 DNA: TGTGCCAGCACCGGGACTAGTTTTCCCAATGAGCAGTTCTTC

D gene: TRBD1
clone size: many
V gene: TRBV2
J gene: TRBJ2-5
CDR3 protein: CASSRDRQETQYF
CDR3 DNA: TGTGCCAGCAGTCGGGACAGACAAGAGACCCAGTACTTC

D gene: TRBD1
clone size: many
V gene: TRBV19
J gene: TRBJ1-2
CDR3 protein: CASSPRTGSEGDRGYTF
CDR3 DNA: TGTGCCAGTAGTCCCCGGACAGGGTCGGAAGGTGATCGTGGCTACACCTTC

D gene: .
clone size: many
V gene: TRBV6-1
J gene: TRBJ2-6
CDR3 protein: CASSEALSGANVLTF
CDR3 DNA: TGTGCCAGCAGTGAAGCCCTCTCTGGGGCCAACGTCCTGACTTTC

D gene: .
clone size: many
V gene: TRBV6-2/TRBV6-3
J gene: TRBJ1-3
CDR3 protein: CASSRGAIIGNTIYF
CDR3 DNA: TGTGCCAGCAGTCGCGGGGCAATTATAGGAAACACCATATATTTT

D gene: .
clone size: many
V gene: TRBV2
J gene: TRBJ1-2
CDR3 protein: CASRTTGRDGYTF
CDR3 DNA: TGTGCCAGCAGAACGACAGGAAGGGATGGCTACACCTTC

D gene: TRBD1
clone size: .
V gene: TRBV29-1
J gene: TRBJ2-5
CDR3 protein: CSVGSQGAGETQYF
CDR3 DNA: TGCAGCGTTGGGTCACAGGGGGCCGGAGAGACCCAGTACTTC

D gene: TRBD1
clone size: many
V gene: TRBV18
J gene: TRBJ2-2
CDR3 protein: CASSPRGGSDTGELFF
CDR3 DNA: TGTGCCAGCTCACCACGAGGGGGCTCAGACACCGGGGAGCTGTTTTTT

D gene: .
clone size: many
V gene: TRBV27
J gene: TRBJ1-1
CDR3 protein: CASRDRSEAFF
CDR3 DNA: TGTGCCAGCAGAGACAGATCTGAAGCTTTCTTT

D gene: TRBD1
clone size: many
V gene: TRBV6-2/TRBV6-3
J gene: TRBJ2-5
CDR3 protein: CASSPGTGRQETQYF
CDR3 DNA: TGTGCCAGCAGCCCTGGGACAGGGAGGCAAGAGACCCAGTACTTC

D gene: TRBD2
clone size: .
V gene: TRBV5-1
J gene: TRBJ2-3
CDR3 protein: CASSLASGGATDTQYF
CDR3 DNA: TGCGCCAGCAGCTTGGCTAGCGGGGGGGCAACAGATACGCAGTATTTT

D gene: .
clone size: many
V gene: TRBV4-1
J gene: TRBJ1-6
CDR3 protein: CASSQVLSVDNSPLHF
CDR3 DNA: TGCGCCAGCAGCCAAGTCCTGTCGGTTGATAATTCACCCCTCCACTTT

D gene: .
clone size: many
V gene: TRBV11-2
J gene: TRBJ2-7
CDR3 protein: CASSLAFTGSGEQYF
CDR3 DNA: TGTGCCAGCAGCTTAGCCTTTACAGGGTCGGGCGAGCAGTACTTC

D gene: .
clone size: many
V gene: TRBV12-3/TRBV12-4
J gene: TRBJ2-7
CDR3 protein: CASSLVQASAEQYF
CDR3 DNA: TGTGCCAGCAGTTTAGTACAGGCCTCGGCCGAGCAGTACTTC

D gene: TRBD1
clone size: many
V gene: TRBV7-8
J gene: TRBJ1-1
CDR3 protein: CASSLGTENTEAFF
CDR3 DNA: TGTGCCAGCAGCTTGGGGACAGAGAACACTGAAGCTTTCTTT

D gene: TRBD2
clone size: many
V gene: TRBV10-1
J gene: TRBJ2-7
CDR3 protein: CASSEDPGRAYCEQYF
CDR3 DNA: TGCGCCAGCAGTGAGGATCCGGGGAGGGCATATTGCGAGCAGTACTTC

D gene: .
clone size: .
V gene: TRBV7-2
J gene: TRBJ1-2
CDR3 protein: CASSKQGYYGYTF
CDR3 DNA: TGTGCCAGCAGCAAGCAGGGATACTATGGCTACACCTTC

D gene: .
clone size: many
V gene: TRBV5-8
J gene: TRBJ1-2
CDR3 protein: CASSPQGALNYGYTF
CDR3 DNA: TGTGCCAGCAGCCCGCAGGGCGCCCTGAACTATGGCTACACCTTC

D gene: .
clone size: many
V gene: TRBV10-3
J gene: TRBJ1-2
CDR3 protein: CAIQLGGRGSYTF
CDR3 DNA: TGTGCCATCCAACTGGGTGGCCGGGGAAGCTACACCTTC

D gene: TRBD1
clone size: many
V gene: TRBV10-3
J gene: TRBJ1-5
CDR3 protein: CAKRLTGTGRQPQHF
CDR3 DNA: TGTGCCAAGAGACTGACAGGGACGGGGCGTCAGCCCCAGCATTTT

D gene: .
clone size: many
V gene: TRBV7-2
J gene: TRBJ2-3
CDR3 protein: CASSPQDTQYF
CDR3 DNA: TGTGCCAGCAGCCCACAAGATACGCAGTATTTT

D gene: TRBD1
clone size: few
V gene: TRBV7-2
J gene: TRBJ1-1
CDR3 protein: CASSLAGQGPYRDTEAFF
CDR3 DNA: TGTGCCAGCAGCTTAGCGGGACAGGGGCCCTATAGGGACACTGAAGCTTTCTTT

D gene: .
clone size: .
V gene: TRBV12-3/TRBV12-4
J gene: TRBJ1-5
CDR3 protein: CASSPRGGNQPQHF
CDR3 DNA: TGTGCCAGCAGCCCGCGGGGTGGCAATCAGCCCCAGCATTTT

D gene: .
clone size: many
V gene: TRBV7-2
J gene: TRBJ2-3
CDR3 protein: CASSPGHFTDTQYF
CDR3 DNA: TGTGCCAGCAGCCCCGGACATTTCACAGATACGCAGTATTTT

D gene: .
clone size: many
V gene: TRBV6-9
J gene: TRBJ2-1
CDR3 protein: CASNRDIRFF
CDR3 DNA: TGTGCCAGCAACCGGGACATTCGGTTCTTC

D gene: .
clone size: many
V gene: TRBV4-1
J gene: TRBJ2-7
CDR3 protein: CASSAGGLAVYEQYF
CDR3 DNA: TGCGCCAGCAGCGCCGGGGGGCTAGCGGTCTACGAGCAGTACTTC

D gene: .
clone size: many
V gene: TRBV12-3/TRBV12-4
J gene: TRBJ2-4
CDR3 protein: CASKFWGEVAKNIQYF
CDR3 DNA: TGTGCCAGCAAGTTTTGGGGGGAGGTAGCCAAAAACATTCAGTACTTC

D gene: .
clone size: many
V gene: TRBV5-5
J gene: TRBJ1-2
CDR3 protein: CASSRTEANYGYTF
CDR3 DNA: TGTGCCAGCAGCCGGACAGAAGCTAACTATGGCTACACCTTC

D gene: TRBD1
clone size: .
V gene: TRBV5-4
J gene: TRBJ2-2
CDR3 protein: CASSRTGRGVNTGELFF
CDR3 DNA: TGTGCCAGCAGCCGGACAGGGCGGGGAGTCAACACCGGGGAGCTGTTTTTT

D gene: .
clone size: many
V gene: TRBV6-2/TRBV6-3
J gene: TRBJ2-4
CDR3 protein: CASTRRGTNIQYF
CDR3 DNA: TGTGCCAGCACCAGAAGGGGGACGAACATTCAGTACTTC

D gene: .
clone size: many
V gene: TRBV6-2/TRBV6-3
J gene: TRBJ1-1
CDR3 protein: CASSLIGGTEAFF
CDR3 DNA: TGTGCCAGCAGCCTTATCGGGGGCACTGAAGCTTTCTTT

D gene: .
clone size: many
V gene: TRBV10-3
J gene: TRBJ1-1
CDR3 protein: CAISTDLNTEAFF
CDR3 DNA: TGTGCCATCAGCACGGACTTAAACACTGAAGCTTTCTTT

D gene: .
clone size: many
V gene: TRBV7-6
J gene: TRBJ1-4
CDR3 protein: CASSLARGSNEKLFF
CDR3 DNA: TGTGCCAGCAGCTTAGCGCGTGGTTCTAATGAAAAACTGTTTTTT

D gene: .
clone size: many
V gene: TRBV12-3/TRBV12-4
J gene: TRBJ1-2
CDR3 protein: CASSLSYGYTF
CDR3 DNA: TGTGCCAGCAGCCTAAGCTATGGCTACACCTTC

D gene: .
clone size: many
V gene: TRBV19
J gene: TRBJ2-7
CDR3 protein: CASSLTGPYEQYF
CDR3 DNA: TGTGCCAGTAGCCTAACAGGGCCCTACGAGCAGTACTTC

D gene: .
clone size: many
V gene: TRBV4-3
J gene: TRBJ1-2
CDR3 protein: CASSQDPQWNYGYTF
CDR3 DNA: TGCGCCAGCAGCCAAGACCCCCAGTGGAACTATGGCTACACCTTC

D gene: TRBD1
clone size: .
V gene: TRBV27
J gene: TRBJ2-3
CDR3 protein: CASSYTTRGLHHTDTQYF
CDR3 DNA: TGTGCCAGCAGCTATACGACCAGGGGGCTCCACCACACAGATACGCAGTATTTT

D gene: .
clone size: many
V gene: TRBV6-5
J gene: TRBJ1-2
CDR3 protein: CASSYGPGAYGYTF
CDR3 DNA: TGTGCCAGCAGTTACGGTCCAGGGGCCTATGGCTACACCTTC